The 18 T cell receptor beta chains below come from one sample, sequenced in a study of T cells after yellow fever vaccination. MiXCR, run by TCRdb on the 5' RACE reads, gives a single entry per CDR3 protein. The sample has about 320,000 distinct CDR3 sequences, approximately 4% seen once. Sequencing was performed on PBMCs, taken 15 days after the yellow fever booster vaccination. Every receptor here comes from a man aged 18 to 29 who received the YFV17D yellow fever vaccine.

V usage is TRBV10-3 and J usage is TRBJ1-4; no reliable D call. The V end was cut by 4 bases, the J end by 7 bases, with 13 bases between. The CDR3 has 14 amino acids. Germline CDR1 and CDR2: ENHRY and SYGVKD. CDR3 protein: CAISAIGLGEKLFF. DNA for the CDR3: TGTGCCATCAGTGCTATAGGTCTGGGTGAAAAACTGTTTTTT.

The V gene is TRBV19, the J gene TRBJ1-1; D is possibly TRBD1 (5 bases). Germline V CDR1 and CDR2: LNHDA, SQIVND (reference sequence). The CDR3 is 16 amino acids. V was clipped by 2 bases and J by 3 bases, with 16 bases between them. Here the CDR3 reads CASSIISAGQDTEAFF. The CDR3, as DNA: TGTGCCAGTAGTATAATAAGCGCCGGACAAGACACTGAAGCTTTCTTT.

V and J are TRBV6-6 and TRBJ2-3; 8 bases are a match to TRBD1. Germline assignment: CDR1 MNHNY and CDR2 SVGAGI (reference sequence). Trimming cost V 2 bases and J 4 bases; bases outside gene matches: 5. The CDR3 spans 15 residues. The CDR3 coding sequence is TGTGCCAGCAGTTACGGGCAGGGGGCGTCAGATACGCAGTATTTT. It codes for CASSYGQGASDTQYF.

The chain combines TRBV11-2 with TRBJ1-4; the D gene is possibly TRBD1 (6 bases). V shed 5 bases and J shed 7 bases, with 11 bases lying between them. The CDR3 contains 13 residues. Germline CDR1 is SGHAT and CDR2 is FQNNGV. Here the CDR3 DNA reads TGTGCCAGCAGCGGACAGCCCACTGAAAAACTGTTTTTT. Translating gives CASSGQPTEKLFF.

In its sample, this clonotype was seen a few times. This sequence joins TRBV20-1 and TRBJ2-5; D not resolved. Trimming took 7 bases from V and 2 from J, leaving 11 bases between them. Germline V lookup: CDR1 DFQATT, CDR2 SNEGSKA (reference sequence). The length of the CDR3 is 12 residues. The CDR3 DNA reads TGCAGTGTACCACAGCTGCAAGAGACCCAGTACTTC. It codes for CSVPQLQETQYF.

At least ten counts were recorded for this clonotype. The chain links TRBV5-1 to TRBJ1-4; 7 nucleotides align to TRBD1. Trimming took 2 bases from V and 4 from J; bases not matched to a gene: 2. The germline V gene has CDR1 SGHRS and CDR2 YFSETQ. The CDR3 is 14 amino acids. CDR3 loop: CASSFGTDNEKLFF. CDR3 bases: TGCGCCAGCAGCTTCGGGACAGATAATGAAAAACTGTTTTTT.

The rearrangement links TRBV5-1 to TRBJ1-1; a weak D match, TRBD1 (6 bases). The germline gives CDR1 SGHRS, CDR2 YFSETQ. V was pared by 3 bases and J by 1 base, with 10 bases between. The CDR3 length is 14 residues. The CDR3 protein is CASSWKGENTEAFF. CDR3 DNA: TGCGCCAGCAGCTGGAAGGGGGAGAACACTGAAGCTTTCTTT.

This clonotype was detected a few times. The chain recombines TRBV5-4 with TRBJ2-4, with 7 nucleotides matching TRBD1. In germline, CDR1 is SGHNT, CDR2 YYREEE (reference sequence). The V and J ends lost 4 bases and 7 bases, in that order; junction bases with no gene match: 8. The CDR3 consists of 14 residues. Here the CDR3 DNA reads TGTGCCAGCAGCCACCGACAGGGCGGGAACATTCAGTACTTC. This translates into CASSHRQGGNIQYF.

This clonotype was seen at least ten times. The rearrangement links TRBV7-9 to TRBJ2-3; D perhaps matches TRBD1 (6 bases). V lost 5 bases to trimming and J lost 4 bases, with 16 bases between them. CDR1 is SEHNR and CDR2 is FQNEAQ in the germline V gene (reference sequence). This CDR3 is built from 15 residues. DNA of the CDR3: TGTGCCAGCAGCCCCGGAATCAGGGGAGCAGATACGCAGTATTTT. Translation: CASSPGIRGADTQYF.

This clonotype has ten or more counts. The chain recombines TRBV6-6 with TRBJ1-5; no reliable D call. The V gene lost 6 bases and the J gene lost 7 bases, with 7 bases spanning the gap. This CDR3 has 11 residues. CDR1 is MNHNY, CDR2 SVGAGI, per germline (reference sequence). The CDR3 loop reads CASSSEQPQHF. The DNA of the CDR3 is TGTGCCAGCAGCTCCGAACAGCCCCAGCATTTT.

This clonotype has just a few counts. CDR3 protein: CSASLAGGPYNEQFF. The CDR3 DNA sequence: TGCAGTGCTTCCCTAGCGGGGGGGCCCTACAATGAGCAGTTCTTC. This sequence joins TRBV20-1 and TRBJ2-1, with 12 bases that match TRBD2. Unmatched junction bases numbered 4, after V lost 5 bases and J lost 2 bases. In germline, CDR1 is DFQATT, CDR2 SNEGSKA (reference sequence). The CDR3 extends over 15 amino acids.

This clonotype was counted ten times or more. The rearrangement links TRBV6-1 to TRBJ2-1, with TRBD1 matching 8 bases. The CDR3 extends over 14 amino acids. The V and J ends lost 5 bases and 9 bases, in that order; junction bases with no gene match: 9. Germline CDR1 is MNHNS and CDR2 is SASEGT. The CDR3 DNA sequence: TGTGCCAGCAGTCTCGGACAGGGTTCGGGTGAGCAGTTCTTC. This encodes CASSLGQGSGEQFF.

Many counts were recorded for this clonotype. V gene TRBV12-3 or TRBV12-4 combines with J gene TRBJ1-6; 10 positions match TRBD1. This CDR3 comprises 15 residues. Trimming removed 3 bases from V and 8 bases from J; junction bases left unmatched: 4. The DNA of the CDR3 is TGTGCCAGCAGTTTGGGCGGACAGGGGGATTCACCCCTCCACTTT. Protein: CASSLGGQGDSPLHF.

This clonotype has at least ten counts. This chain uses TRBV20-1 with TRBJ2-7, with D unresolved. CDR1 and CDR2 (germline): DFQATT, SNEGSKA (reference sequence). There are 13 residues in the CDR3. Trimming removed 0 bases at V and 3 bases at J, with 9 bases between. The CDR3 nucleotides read TGCAGTGCTAGAGATGAAACCGACTACGAGCAGTACTTC. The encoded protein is CSARDETDYEQYF.

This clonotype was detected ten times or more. The CDR3 bases are TGCGCCAGCAGCACCACGACAGACATGAACACTGAAGCTTTCTTT. This encodes CASSTTTDMNTEAFF. This chain links TRBV5-1 with TRBJ1-1, with D perhaps matching TRBD1 (5 bases). The CDR3 totals 15 residues. Trimming left V 4 bases short and J 0 bases short, with 13 bases between. Germline V CDR1 and CDR2: SGHRS, YFSETQ.

The CDR3 is CSADKGQETQYF. DNA for the CDR3: TGCAGTGCAGACAAAGGACAAGAGACCCAGTACTTC. The rearrangement links TRBV20-1 to TRBJ2-5; D is undetermined. V lost 6 bases, J lost 2 bases, and 10 bases lay in between. Germline-derived CDR1 and CDR2 are DFQATT and SNEGSKA (reference sequence). The CDR3 runs 12 residues.

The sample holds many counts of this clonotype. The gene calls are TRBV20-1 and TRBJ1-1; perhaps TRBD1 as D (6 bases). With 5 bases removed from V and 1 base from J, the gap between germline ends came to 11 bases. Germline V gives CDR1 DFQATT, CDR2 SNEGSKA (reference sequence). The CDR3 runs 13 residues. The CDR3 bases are TGCAGTGCTCGCCGGGACACGAACACTGAAGCTTTCTTT. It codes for CSARRDTNTEAFF.

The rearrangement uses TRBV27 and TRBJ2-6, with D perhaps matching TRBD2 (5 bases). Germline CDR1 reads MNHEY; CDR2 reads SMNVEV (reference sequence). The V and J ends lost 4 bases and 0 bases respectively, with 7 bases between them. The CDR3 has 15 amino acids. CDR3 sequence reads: CASSSGFSGANVLTF. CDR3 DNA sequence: TGTGCCAGCAGTTCGGGGTTCTCTGGGGCCAACGTCCTGACTTTC.